These T cell receptor beta chains were read from a single sample in a study of T-cell memory formation after mild COVID-19. From the 5' RACE reads, TCRdb called clonotypes with MiXCR, one entry per CDR3 protein. The profile shows around 50,000 distinct CDR3 sequences, 25% to 30% of them singletons. Sequenced sample: PBMCs or a T cell subset sorted from them (not recorded which). Receptors were obtained from a young man who had mild COVID-19 (a few samples of this study predate the infection). Cell type and time point are not known. The CDR3 runs from the conserved cysteine through the conserved F or W. Fields, in order: D gene, J gene, clone size, V gene, CDR3 protein, CDR3 DNA. D genes are given only for firm matches. Where a row states a size, it is once, few, many or the class of an expanded clone; other rows omit it.

>NA|TRBJ2-5|few|TRBV5-1
CASSLDPGIQETQYF
TGCGCCAGCAGCTTAGACCCCGGGATCCAAGAGACCCAGTACTTC
>NA|TRBJ2-4|few|TRBV7-9
CASSLSSLEDIQYF
TGTGCCAGCAGCTTAAGCAGCCTCGAGGACATTCAGTACTTC
>NA|TRBJ1-1|NA|TRBV5-1
CASSLVAGPIPTEAFF
TGCGCCAGCAGCTTGGTTGCCGGCCCTATCCCCACTGAAGCTTTCTTT
>TRBD1|TRBJ2-3|NA|TRBV5-1
CASSHGQGGTDTQYF
TGCGCCAGCAGCCATGGACAGGGGGGCACAGATACGCAGTATTTT
>NA|TRBJ2-1|NA|TRBV19
CASSPSLNEQFF
TGTGCCAGTAGTCCGAGCCTTAATGAGCAGTTCTTC
>NA|TRBJ1-1|many|TRBV29-1
CSVRPMNTEAFF
TGCAGCGTCCGACCCATGAACACTGAAGCTTTCTTT
>TRBD2|TRBJ2-1|few|TRBV4-1
CASSQERLAGGNEQFF
TGCGCCAGCAGCCAAGAGCGACTAGCGGGGGGGAATGAGCAGTTCTTC
>TRBD2|TRBJ2-3|NA|TRBV7-9
CASSLVVAGRLDTQYF
TGTGCCAGCAGCTTAGTGGTAGCGGGGAGACTTGATACGCAGTATTTT
>NA|TRBJ2-3|few|TRBV12-3/TRBV12-4
CASSSLGTYLADTQYF
TGTGCCAGCAGTTCCCTAGGGACTTACCTCGCAGATACGCAGTATTTT
>TRBD1|TRBJ1-5|few|TRBV6-2/TRBV6-3
CASAGQFSNQPQHF
TGTGCCAGCGCGGGACAGTTTAGCAATCAGCCCCAGCATTTT
>NA|TRBJ2-3|NA|TRBV7-9
CASIPPGAGTDTQYF
TGTGCCAGCATCCCCCCAGGGGCCGGCACAGATACGCAGTATTTT
>NA|TRBJ2-5|NA|TRBV12-3/TRBV12-4
CASSSSPTTSTFEAQYF
TGTGCCAGCAGTTCATCGCCAACAACATCTACTTTTGAGGCCCAGTACTTC
>TRBD1|TRBJ1-1|NA|TRBV6-6
CASSRSGGESAEAFF
TGTGCCAGCAGTCGATCAGGGGGCGAGAGCGCTGAAGCTTTCTTT
>NA|TRBJ1-4|few|TRBV12-3/TRBV12-4
CASNSPRQTSEKLFF
TGTGCCAGCAATAGCCCCCGACAGACTTCTGAAAAACTGTTTTTT
>TRBD2|TRBJ2-1|NA|TRBV19
CASSIVASGVYEQFF
TGTGCCAGTAGTATAGTGGCTAGCGGGGTGTATGAGCAGTTCTTC
>NA|TRBJ2-7|NA|TRBV15
CATSRDRGTRTLSYEQYF
TGTGCCACCAGCAGAGATCGGGGCACCCGGACCCTGTCCTACGAGCAGTACTTC
>TRBD2|TRBJ2-7|NA|TRBV11-2
CASSLRRLAGGAFSYEQYF
TGTGCCAGCAGCTTACGGAGACTAGCGGGGGGCGCATTCTCCTACGAGCAGTACTTC
>TRBD1|TRBJ1-4|NA|TRBV4-1
CASSQGQGDANEKLFF
TGCGCCAGCAGCCAAGGACAGGGAGATGCTAATGAAAAACTGTTTTTT
>NA|TRBJ2-1|NA|TRBV11-3
CASSLGGRAKQFF
TGTGCCAGCAGCTTAGGGGGGCGTGCCAAGCAGTTCTTC
>NA|TRBJ2-1|NA|TRBV7-6
CASTSGDEQFF
TGTGCCAGCACGTCTGGGGACGAGCAGTTCTTC
>TRBD1|TRBJ2-3|few|TRBV5-1
CASSPHRGPLTDTQYF
TGCGCCAGCAGCCCCCACAGGGGTCCCCTCACAGATACGCAGTATTTT
>NA|TRBJ2-5|NA|TRBV5-4
CASSRPEMPAPQETQYF
TGTGCCAGCAGTCGACCAGAGATGCCCGCCCCACAAGAGACCCAGTACTTC
>TRBD1|TRBJ1-1|few|TRBV7-9
CASSSAAGTGLNTEAFF
TGTGCCAGCAGCAGCGCGGCCGGGACAGGCCTGAACACTGAAGCTTTCTTT
>NA|TRBJ1-2|NA|TRBV28
CASDRQGVYGYTF
TGTGCCAGCGATCGGCAGGGAGTCTATGGCTACACCTTC
>NA|TRBJ2-5|few|TRBV6-5
CASSRPTSLGETQYF
TGTGCCAGCAGTCGCCCGACTAGTTTGGGGGAGACCCAGTACTTC
>NA|TRBJ2-1|NA|TRBV29-1
CSVGGNEQFF
TGCAGCGTTGGGGGCAATGAGCAGTTCTTC
>NA|TRBJ1-1|once|TRBV4-2
CASREGDYTEAFF
TGTGCCAGCAGGGAGGGGGATTACACTGAAGCTTTCTTT
>NA|TRBJ2-3|NA|TRBV7-2
CASSFPSAGPTDTQYF
TGTGCCAGCAGCTTTCCGTCGGCGGGGCCCACAGATACGCAGTATTTT
>TRBD1|TRBJ2-1|few|TRBV6-2/TRBV6-3
CASSYRGTGNNEQFF
TGTGCCAGCAGTTACAGGGGGACAGGGAACAATGAGCAGTTCTTC
>TRBD1|TRBJ1-6|few|TRBV7-9
CASSGPGQGYSPLHF
TGTGCCAGCTCAGGTCCGGGACAGGGCTATTCACCCCTCCACTTT
>NA|TRBJ2-1|few|TRBV29-1
CSVEEPPGVNEQFF
TGCAGCGTTGAAGAACCTCCAGGGGTCAATGAGCAGTTCTTC
>TRBD1|TRBJ2-1|NA|TRBV2
CAAYRGLYNEQFF
TGTGCCGCCTACAGGGGCCTTTACAATGAGCAGTTCTTC
>NA|TRBJ2-1|NA|TRBV21-1
CASSSEVRLHNEQFF
TGTGCCAGCAGCAGCGAAGTCCGACTGCACAATGAGCAGTTCTTC
>NA|TRBJ2-6|NA|TRBV20-1
CSARLRASGANVLTF
TGCAGTGCTCGGTTGCGTGCCTCTGGGGCCAACGTCCTGACTTTC
>NA|TRBJ2-2|few|TRBV9
CASSVDGGGELFF
TGTGCCAGCAGCGTAGATGGCGGCGGGGAGCTGTTTTTT
>TRBD2|TRBJ2-1|few|TRBV4-3
CASSQRLAGGNEQFF
TGCGCCAGCAGCCAACGACTAGCGGGGGGGAATGAGCAGTTCTTC
>NA|TRBJ2-2|NA|TRBV20-1
CSAAGAGTGELFF
TGCAGTGCTGCAGGGGCGGGCACCGGGGAGCTGTTTTTT
>NA|TRBJ1-2|NA|TRBV29-1
CSVEAGVPNYGYTF
TGCAGCGTTGAAGCGGGAGTACCTAACTATGGCTACACCTTC
>TRBD1|TRBJ1-1|few|TRBV5-4
CASSLGEAGGTEAFF
TGTGCCAGCAGCTTGGGGGAGGCAGGGGGCACTGAAGCTTTCTTT
>NA|TRBJ1-6|NA|TRBV6-1
CASPGNADNSPLHF
TGTGCCAGCCCTGGTAACGCCGATAATTCACCCCTCCACTTT
>NA|TRBJ2-1|few|TRBV5-1
CASSLVARIEQFF
TGCGCCAGCAGCTTGGTGGCCCGCATAGAGCAGTTCTTC
>NA|TRBJ2-5|few|TRBV10-2
CASSESGTQYF
TGCGCCAGCAGTGAGTCCGGGACCCAGTACTTC
>NA|TRBJ2-7|few|TRBV5-1
CASSFGSYYEQYF
TGCGCCAGCAGCTTTGGCAGCTACTACGAGCAGTACTTC
>TRBD1|TRBJ2-1|medium-sized|TRBV12-3/TRBV12-4
CASRQGIGNEQFF
TGTGCCAGCAGACAGGGGATCGGGAATGAGCAGTTCTTC
>NA|TRBJ2-7|few|TRBV27
CASSLAITYEQYF
TGTGCCAGCAGTTTAGCCATTACCTACGAGCAGTACTTC
>NA|TRBJ2-3|NA|TRBV12-3/TRBV12-4
CASSFMAATQYF
TGTGCCAGCAGTTTCATGGCCGCTACGCAGTATTTT
>TRBD2|TRBJ2-5|NA|TRBV9
CASCASGLAQETQYF
TGTGCCAGCTGCGCCAGTGGACTAGCCCAAGAGACCCAGTACTTC